A selection of T cell receptor beta chains follows, all from one sample in a study of CD8 T cells in Susac syndrome. TCRdb passed the immunoSEQ multiplex PCR reads through MiXCR, listing each CDR3 protein once. This table has around 85,000 distinct CDR3 sequences, approximately 95% appearing once. The sequenced sample was CD8+ T cells from PBMCs. The receptor source for this set is a human donor with Susac syndrome. The CDR3 runs from the conserved cysteine through the conserved F or W. The D gene is left open where the match is weak. For some rows the clone size is stated as once, few or many, or as a class when expanded; others skip it.

abundance	d_gene	v_gene	j_gene	CDR3nt	CDR3aa
.	.	TRBV10-3	TRBJ2-2	TGTGCCATTATGGGTGGGAGCGCCGGGGAGCTGTTTTTT	CAIMGGSAGELFF
.	TRBD2	TRBV20-1	TRBJ2-7	TGCAGTGCTAGAGATGTAAGGCGGGAGCTCAACGAGCAGTACTTC	CSARDVRRELNEQYF
.	TRBD1	TRBV27	TRBJ1-2	TGTGCCAGCAGTCCAGGGACAGCTCTCTATGGCTACACCTTC	CASSPGTALYGYTF
once	.	TRBV6-2/TRBV6-3	TRBJ2-1	TGTGCCAGCAGTTACGTAGCTCCAGAGCAGTTCTTC	CASSYVAPEQFF
.	.	TRBV15	TRBJ2-7	TGTGCCACCAGGGGCCCCACATCCGAGCAGTACTTC	CATRGPTSEQYF
.	TRBD2	TRBV29-1	TRBJ2-1	TGCAGCGTTTTAACTAGCGGAATCTACAATGAGCAGTTCTTC	CSVLTSGIYNEQFF
.	.	TRBV5-6	TRBJ2-3	TGTGCCAGCAGCTCCGACCTCTCTGAGACTAGTCGAACAGATACGCAGTATTTT	CASSSDLSETSRTDTQYF
.	.	TRBV7-9	TRBJ2-1	TGTGCAGCCGGGTTGAGTGCTGAGCAGTTCTTC	CAAGLSAEQFF
.	.	TRBV21-1	TRBJ2-1	TGTGCCAAGGGGTCCCCCTTCTTC	CAKGSPFF
once	TRBD2	TRBV15	TRBJ2-3	TGTGCCACCGAGGGACTAGCGGGAGGGCTGAAAGATACGCAGTATTTT	CATEGLAGGLKDTQYF
.	.	TRBV9	TRBJ2-1	TGTGCCAGCAGCGTATTCTCCTACAATGAGCAGTTCTTC	CASSVFSYNEQFF
.	.	TRBV12-3/TRBV12-4	TRBJ1-5	TGTGCCAGCAGTTTGGGTAGGGGTTCCCCTGAACATTTT	CASSLGRGSPEHF
.	.	TRBV15	TRBJ2-5	TGTGCCACCAGCAGAGAGGGAGAAGAGACCCAGTACTTC	CATSREGEETQYF
once	TRBD1	TRBV15	TRBJ1-2	TGTGCCACCAGCAGAGGGACAGGGGACGGCTACACCTTC	CATSRGTGDGYTF
.	.	TRBV20-1	TRBJ1-4	TGCAGTGCTAGATGGACGGGATTTAATGAAAAACTGTTTTTT	CSARWTGFNEKLFF
.	TRBD2	TRBV5-1	TRBJ2-1	TGCGCCAGCAGCCTTCGGGAGGGCTACAATGAGCAGTTCTTC	CASSLREGYNEQFF
once	TRBD1	TRBV14	TRBJ2-1	TGTGCCAGCAGCCCGTCAGGGGGCAATGAGCAGTTCTTC	CASSPSGGNEQFF
.	.	TRBV29-1	TRBJ2-3	TGCAGCGTTGCCACAGATACGCAGTATTTT	CSVATDTQYF
.	.	TRBV7-9	TRBJ2-2	TGTGCCAGCAGCCCACCGCTGGAGCTGTTTTTT	CASSPPLELFF
.	.	TRBV6-6	TRBJ1-4	TGTGCCAGCGCTGACTCGGGGGCTCTCCCGAATGAAAAACTGTTTTTT	CASADSGALPNEKLFF
.	TRBD2	TRBV7-8	TRBJ2-3	TGTGCCAGCAGCTCTCCTGCTAGCGGTGGCACAGATACGCAGTATTTT	CASSSPASGGTDTQYF
once	.	TRBV11-2	TRBJ2-7	TGTGCCAGCAGCTTACCCTCTTACGAGCAGTACTTC	CASSLPSYEQYF
.	TRBD2	TRBV6-5	TRBJ2-5	TGTGCCAGCAGTTACTCGGTCCCCGGGACTAGCGCCACCACCCAAGAGACCCAGTACTTC	CASSYSVPGTSATTQETQYF
few	TRBD2	TRBV2	TRBJ2-3	TGTGCCAGCAGTCTGACTAGCGGTGGCACAGATACGCAGTATTTT	CASSLTSGGTDTQYF
.	.	TRBV2	TRBJ2-5	TGTGCCAGCATTTGGAGATATGGGGAGACCCAGTACTTC	CASIWRYGETQYF
.	TRBD1	TRBV12-3/TRBV12-4	TRBJ1-5	TGTGCCAGCAGCGCGACAGGGGGCGATCAGCCCCAGCATTTT	CASSATGGDQPQHF
.	.	TRBV3-1	TRBJ2-1	TGTGCCAGCAGCCCCGGCAATCATGAGCAGTTCTTC	CASSPGNHEQFF
.	.	TRBV19	TRBJ1-5	TGTGCCAGTAGTCCCAACAGGGAGGGCAATCAGCCCCAGCATTTT	CASSPNREGNQPQHF
few	.	TRBV6-5	TRBJ2-2	TGTGCCAGCAGCCTTAACAGCGGGGAGCTGTTTTTT	CASSLNSGELFF